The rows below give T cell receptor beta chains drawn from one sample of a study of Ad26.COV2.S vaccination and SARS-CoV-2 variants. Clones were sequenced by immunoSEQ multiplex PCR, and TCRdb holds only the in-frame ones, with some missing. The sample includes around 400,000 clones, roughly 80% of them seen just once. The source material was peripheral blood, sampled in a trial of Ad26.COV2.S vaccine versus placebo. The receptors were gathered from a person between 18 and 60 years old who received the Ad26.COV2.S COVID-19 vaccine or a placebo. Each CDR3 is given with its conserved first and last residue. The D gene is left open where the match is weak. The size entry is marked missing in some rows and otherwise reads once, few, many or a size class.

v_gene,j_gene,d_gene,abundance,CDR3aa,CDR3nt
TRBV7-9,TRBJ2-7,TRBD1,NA,CASSLPGTGFYEQYF,TGTGCCAGCAGCTTGCCCGGGACAGGGTTCTACGAGCAGTACTTC
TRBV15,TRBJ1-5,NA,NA,CATSRDSGLHQPQHF,TGTGCCACCAGCAGAGATTCAGGGCTTCATCAGCCCCAGCATTTT
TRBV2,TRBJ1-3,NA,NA,CACPRSSGNTIYF,TGTGCCTGCCCTAGGAGCTCTGGAAACACCATATATTTT
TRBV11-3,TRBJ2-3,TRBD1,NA,CASSLGGDREADTQYF,TGTGCCAGCAGCTTAGGAGGGGACAGGGAAGCAGATACGCAGTATTTT
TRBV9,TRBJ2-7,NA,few,CASGQGGYEQYF,TGTGCCAGCGGCCAGGGAGGCTACGAGCAGTACTTC
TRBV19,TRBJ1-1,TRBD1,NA,CASRTGPLTEAFF,TGTGCCAGTAGGACAGGGCCCCTCACTGAAGCTTTCTTT
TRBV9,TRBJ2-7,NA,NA,CASSRAASYEQYF,TGTGCCAGCAGTAGAGCCGCCTCCTACGAGCAGTACTTC
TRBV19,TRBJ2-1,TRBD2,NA,CASSFSGSGYNEQFF,TGTGCCAGTAGCTTTAGCGGGAGTGGATACAATGAGCAGTTCTTC
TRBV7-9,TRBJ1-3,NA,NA,CASSLDNSGNTIYF,TGTGCCAGCAGCCTTGATAACTCTGGAAACACCATATATTTT
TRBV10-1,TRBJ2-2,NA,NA,CASSESIIGELFF,TGCGCCAGCAGTGAGTCGATAATCGGGGAGCTGTTTTTT
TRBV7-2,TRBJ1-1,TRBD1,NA,CASSPRTGNTEAFF,TGTGCCAGCAGCCCTCGGACAGGCAACACTGAAGCTTTCTTT
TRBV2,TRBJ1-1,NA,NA,CASSEARHRAVTEAFF,TGTGCCAGCAGTGAAGCGCGTCACAGGGCGGTCACTGAAGCTTTCTTT
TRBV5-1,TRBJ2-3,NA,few,CASSLEGPADTQYF,TGCGCCAGCAGCTTGGAGGGGCCCGCAGATACGCAGTATTTT
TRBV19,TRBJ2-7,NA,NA,CASSRDNSYEQYF,TGTGCCAGTAGTCGGGACAACTCCTACGAGCAGTACTTC
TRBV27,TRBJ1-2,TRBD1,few,CASSRTGAGYGYTF,TGTGCCAGCAGTCGGACAGGAGCAGGCTATGGCTACACCTTC
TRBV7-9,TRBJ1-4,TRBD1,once,CASSWGTGGEKLFF,TGTGCCAGCTCCTGGGGGACAGGAGGGGAAAAACTGTTTTTT
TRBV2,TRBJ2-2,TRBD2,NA,CASSGGPRGRAWNTGELFF,TGTGCCAGCAGTGGGGGACCTCGAGGGAGGGCGTGGAACACCGGGGAGCTGTTTTTT
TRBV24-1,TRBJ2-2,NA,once,CATSDPSIPGATGELFF,TGTGCCACCAGTGACCCTTCGATCCCCGGGGCCACCGGGGAGCTGTTTTTT
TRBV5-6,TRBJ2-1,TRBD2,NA,CASSLGLAGPSYNEQFF,TGTGCCAGCAGCTTGGGACTAGCGGGTCCCTCCTACAATGAGCAGTTCTTC
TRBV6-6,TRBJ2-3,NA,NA,CASSYGQITDTQYF,TGTGCCAGCAGTTACGGACAGATCACAGATACGCAGTATTTT
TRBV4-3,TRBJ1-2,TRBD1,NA,CASSRGQGNYGYTF,TGCGCCAGCAGCCGAGGACAGGGTAACTATGGCTACACCTTC
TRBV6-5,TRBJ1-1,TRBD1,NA,CASIAFSSQGEEAFF,TGTGCCAGCATTGCTTTCTCTTCCCAGGGGGAGGAAGCTTTCTTT
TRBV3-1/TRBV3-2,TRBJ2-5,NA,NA,CASRSAGTQYF,TGTGCCAGCAGATCCGCCGGGACCCAGTACTTC
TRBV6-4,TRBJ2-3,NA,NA,CASSDSPAPWGTDTQYF,TGTGCCAGCAGTGACTCCCCTGCCCCATGGGGCACAGATACGCAGTATTTT
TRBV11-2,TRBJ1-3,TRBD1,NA,CASSLGGTGKNSGNTIYF,TGTGCCAGCAGCTTAGGAGGGACAGGGAAAAACTCTGGAAACACCATATATTTT
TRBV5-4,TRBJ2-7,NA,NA,CASSLGQMSSYEQYF,TGTGCCAGCAGCTTGGGTCAGATGAGCTCCTACGAGCAGTACTTC
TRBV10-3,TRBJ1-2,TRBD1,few,CAISGGQGGPYGYTF,TGTGCCATCAGCGGGGGACAGGGGGGTCCCTATGGCTACACCTTC
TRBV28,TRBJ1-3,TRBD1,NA,CASSLGGSSSGNTIYF,TGTGCCAGCAGCTTAGGGGGCTCCTCCTCTGGAAACACCATATATTTT
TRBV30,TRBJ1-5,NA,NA,CAWSVNLYSNQPQHF,TGTGCCTGGAGTGTAAACCTGTATAGCAATCAGCCCCAGCATTTT
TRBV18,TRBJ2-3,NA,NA,CASPPPGGSTDTQYF,TGTGCCAGCCCGCCTCCGGGCGGGAGCACAGATACGCAGTATTTT
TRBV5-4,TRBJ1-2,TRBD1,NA,CASSRGQGGYTF,TGTGCCAGCAGCCGCGGACAGGGCGGCTACACCTTC
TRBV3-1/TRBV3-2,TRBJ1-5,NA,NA,CASSQGAGSVPQHF,TGTGCCAGCAGCCAAGGGGCAGGCTCAGTGCCCCAGCATTTT
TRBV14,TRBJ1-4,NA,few,CASSQPPSEKLFF,TGTGCCAGCAGCCAACCTCCCTCTGAAAAACTGTTTTTT
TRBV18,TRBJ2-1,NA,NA,CASSPVTDNEQFF,TGTGCCAGCTCACCAGTGACAGACAATGAGCAGTTCTTC
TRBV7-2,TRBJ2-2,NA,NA,CASNARYTGELFF,TGTGCCAGCAATGCTAGGTACACCGGGGAGCTGTTTTTT
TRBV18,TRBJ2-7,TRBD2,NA,CASSQAGGSGEQYF,TGTGCCAGCTCACAAGCGGGAGGGTCAGGCGAGCAGTACTTC
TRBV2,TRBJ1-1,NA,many,CASSLQLNTEAFF,TGTGCCAGCAGCCTACAGCTGAACACTGAAGCTTTCTTT
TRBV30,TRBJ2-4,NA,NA,CAWSLRVVDIQYF,TGTGCCTGGAGTCTCCGGGTAGTAGACATTCAGTACTTC
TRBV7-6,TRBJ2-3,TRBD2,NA,CASSLGGGGPTDTQYF,TGTGCCAGCAGCTTAGGGGGGGGAGGGCCAACAGATACGCAGTATTTT
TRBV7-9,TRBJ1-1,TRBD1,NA,CASSLGDGTANTEAFF,TGTGCCAGCAGCTTAGGAGACGGGACAGCGAACACTGAAGCTTTCTTT
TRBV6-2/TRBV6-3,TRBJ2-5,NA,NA,CTSSYSIAFQETQYF,TGTACCAGCAGTTACTCGATTGCCTTCCAAGAGACCCAGTACTTC
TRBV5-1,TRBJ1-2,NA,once,CASSLGGGPGYTF,TGCGCCAGCAGCTTGGGCGGGGGGCCCGGCTACACCTTC
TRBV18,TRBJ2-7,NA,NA,CASSLSQFHEQYF,TGTGCCAGCTCACTGTCCCAATTCCACGAGCAGTACTTC
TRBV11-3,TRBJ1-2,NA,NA,CASSPDAGYGYTF,TGTGCCAGCAGCCCCGACGCGGGGTATGGCTACACCTTC
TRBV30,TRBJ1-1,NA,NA,CACTGRTEAFF,TGTGCCTGTACAGGGAGAACTGAAGCTTTCTTT
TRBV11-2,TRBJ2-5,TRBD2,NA,CASSLRGSGDGETQYF,TGTGCCAGCAGCTTACGGGGTAGCGGGGATGGGGAGACCCAGTACTTC
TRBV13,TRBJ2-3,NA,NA,CASRKGGAGIDTQYF,TGTGCCAGCAGGAAAGGAGGGGCCGGGATAGATACGCAGTATTTT
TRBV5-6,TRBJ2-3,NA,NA,CASSLAARRSTDTQYF,TGTGCCAGCAGCTTGGCAGCCAGGCGCAGCACAGATACGCAGTATTTT
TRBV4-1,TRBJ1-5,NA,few,CASNPSDNSNQPQHF,TGCGCCAGCAACCCCTCGGACAATAGCAATCAGCCCCAGCATTTT
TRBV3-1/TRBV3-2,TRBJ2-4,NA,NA,CASQSQVAKNIQYF,TGTGCCAGCCAGTCGCAAGTAGCCAAAAACATTCAGTACTTC
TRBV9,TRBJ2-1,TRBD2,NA,CASSVGQRGGSYNEQFF,TGTGCCAGCAGCGTAGGGCAGCGGGGGGGTTCCTACAATGAGCAGTTCTTC